Listed here are 25 T cell receptor beta chains from one sample, sequenced in a study of T-cell reconstitution after alpha-beta-depleted transplantation in children. Unique molecular identifiers were incorporated during preparation of the TCRbeta library. TCRdb reprocessed the PCR reads with MiXCR, giving one entry per CDR3 protein. The sample records some 300,000 distinct CDR3 sequences, around 7.3% being singletons. Their antigen targets remain unknown. Study findings and constraints: Diversity and T-cell counts at one year after transplant derived mostly from new T cells.

The sequences come from peripheral blood, collected 360 days after TCRalphabeta/CD19-depleted stem cell transplant. Receptors were obtained from a female patient younger than 10 who had a stem cell transplant for Fanconi anemia, so the T cells may come from the graft donor.

Notes on this clonotype: A much larger clone lies a single base off, so this may be a read error. The chain employs TRBV7-9 and TRBJ2-2; tentatively, D is TRBD1 or TRBD2 (5 bases each). There are 17 residues in the CDR3. Germline V gene sequence: CDR1 SEHNR, CDR2 FQNEAQ (reference sequence). This CDR3 is CASSRNSGVRATGELCF. The CDR3, as DNA: TGTGCCAGCAGCCGGAATTCCGGAGTCAGGGCAACCGGGGAGCTGTGTTTT.

This clonotype has a count of ten or more. V gene TRBV5-1 combines with J gene TRBJ2-3, with 7 bases aligning to TRBD2. V lost 0 bases, J lost 2 bases, and 6 bases stayed unmatched. The CDR3 has 16 residues. Germline V gene sequence: CDR1 SGHRS, CDR2 YFSETQ. The CDR3 here is CASSLEGLPFTDTQYF. CDR3 coding DNA: TGCGCCAGCAGCTTGGAGGGACTACCGTTCACAGATACGCAGTATTTT.

This clonotype was recorded many times. This chain uses TRBV29-1 with TRBJ2-5, with D hard to call. Trimming took off 3 bases at V and 0 bases at J, with 8 bases between the two ends. This CDR3 contains 13 residues. Germline CDR1 reads SQVTM; CDR2 reads ANQGSEA. CDR3 sequence: CSVDGPDQETQYF. The DNA for the CDR3 is TGCAGCGTTGATGGGCCAGACCAAGAGACCCAGTACTTC.

V and J are TRBV7-9 and TRBJ2-3; 8 positions agree with TRBD1. CDR1 is SEHNR, CDR2 FQNEAQ, per germline (reference sequence). The length of the CDR3 is 16 residues. V lost 5 bases to trimming and J lost 2 bases; unmatched junction nucleotides: 9. The CDR3 DNA follows: TGTGCCAGCAGCCCCCCAGACAGGGGTCACACAGATACGCAGTATTTT. This sequence encodes CASSPPDRGHTDTQYF.

This clonotype was detected a few times. The chain has TRBV4-1 and TRBJ1-5; no clear D gene. Trimming left V 0 bases short and J 5 bases short, with 14 bases between. Germline values: CDR1 MGHRA, CDR2 YSYEKL. CDR3 length equals 16 residues. The CDR3 sequence is CASSQDARVAHQPQHF. Written as DNA, the CDR3 is TGCGCCAGCAGCCAAGATGCTCGGGTTGCCCATCAGCCCCAGCATTTT.

This clonotype was observed a handful of times. The chain combines TRBV6-5 with TRBJ1-5; no clear D gene. Germline V lookup: CDR1 MNHEY, CDR2 SVGAGI. The CDR3 covers 16 residues. V lost 0 bases and J 0 bases, leaving 9 bases between the germline ends. CDR3 amino acids: CASSYSTPDSNQPQHF. The CDR3 coding sequence is TGTGCCAGCAGTTACTCGACACCCGATAGCAATCAGCCCCAGCATTTT.

This clonotype was counted at least ten times. This chain joins TRBV29-1 and TRBJ1-2, with TRBD1 as a possible D gene (6 bases). Germline assignment: CDR1 SQVTM and CDR2 ANQGSEA. The CDR3 has 14 amino acids. Deletions cut 5 bases from V and 1 base from J, with 14 bases between. This chain's CDR3 is CSVIRTDHNYGYTF. The CDR3 coding sequence is TGCAGCGTTATCCGGACAGACCATAACTATGGCTACACCTTC.

In this sample, this clonotype turned up many times. The chain is built from TRBV20-1 and TRBJ1-1; TRBD1 is a possible D gene (5 bases). Between the trimmed V and J ends, which lost 1 base and 3 bases, there was a span of 12 bases. The CDR3 consists of 14 residues. CDR1 DFQATT and CDR2 SNEGSKA come from the germline V gene (reference sequence). The CDR3 bases are TGCAGTGCTAGAGGGGGCGGAAGCTACACTGAAGCTTTCTTT. This gives the protein CSARGGGSYTEAFF.

Ten or more counts support this clonotype. This chain links TRBV7-9 with TRBJ2-2; no reliable D call. V lost 4 bases to trimming and J lost 4 bases, with 16 bases between them. The CDR3 runs to 16 residues. Germline CDR1 and CDR2: SEHNR and FQNEAQ (reference sequence). CDR3 protein: CASSSVLGRSTGELFF. The CDR3 region has the DNA TGTGCCAGCAGCTCTGTCCTAGGGCGAAGCACCGGGGAGCTGTTTTTT.

This clonotype was observed many times. DNA of the CDR3: TGTGCCAGCAGTCTACAGGGTCCCACTGAAGCTTTCTTT. Amino acid sequence: CASSLQGPTEAFF. This sequence joins TRBV12-3 or TRBV12-4 and TRBJ1-1; weak D call: TRBD1 (6 bases). The CDR3 sequence is 13 residues long. Trimming took off 5 bases at V and 4 bases at J, with 11 bases between the two ends.

Many counts were recorded for this clonotype. The V and J genes are TRBV6-5 and TRBJ1-2, with TRBD1 matching over 9 bases. The trim removed 5 bases at V and 3 bases at J, leaving 7 bases unmatched. The CDR3 totals 15 residues. The germline CDR1 and CDR2 sequences are MNHEY and SVGAGI. CDR3 DNA sequence: TGTGCCAGCAGTCGCGGGACAGGGATTGACTATGGCTACACCTTC. Its translation is CASSRGTGIDYGYTF.

This clonotype was found many times. The chain recombines TRBV20-1 with TRBJ2-7, with D tentatively TRBD1 or TRBD2 (5 bases each). This CDR3 contains 12 residues. Deletions cut 4 bases from V and 6 bases from J, with 13 bases between. Germline lookup yields CDR1 DFQATT and CDR2 SNEGSKA (reference sequence). This CDR3 reads CSAKEGPIEQYF. The CDR3 nucleotides read TGCAGTGCTAAAGAGGGGCCCATCGAGCAGTACTTC.

Ten or more counts support this clonotype. The V call is TRBV29-1, the J call TRBJ2-1; perhaps TRBD2 as D (5 bases). Germline CDR1 SQVTM, CDR2 ANQGSEA. CDR3 size: 15 residues. The V end was cut by 4 bases, the J end by 1 base, with 14 bases between. In nucleotides, the CDR3 is TGCAGCGTTGTTCGCGGACTGCCGTCCTACAATGAGCAGTTCTTC. Amino acid sequence: CSVVRGLPSYNEQFF.

V is TRBV11-1 and J is TRBJ2-7, with D hard to call. CDR1 and CDR2 from the germline V gene are SGHAT and FQDESV (reference sequence). The germline V and J ends were trimmed by 3 bases and 1 base, with 10 bases remaining between them. CDR3 size: 14 residues. DNA of the CDR3: TGTGCCAGCAGCTTCGCGGACGGTTCCTACGAGCAGTACTTC. Protein: CASSFADGSYEQYF. The full variable domain, with the rest looked up from reference TRBV11-1 and TRBJ2-7, is EAEVAQSPRYKITEKSQAVAFWCDPISGHATLYWYRQILGQGPELLVQFQDESVVDDSQLPKDRFSAERLKGVDSTLKIQPAELGDSAMYLCASSFADGSYEQYFGPGTRLTVT.

This clonotype was seen a few times. The chain uses TRBV20-1 and TRBJ2-7, with 7 nucleotides matching TRBD1. The V gene end was trimmed by 5 bases and the J gene end by 11 bases; junction bases not matched to a gene: 9. This CDR3 contains 11 residues. Germline V gene data show CDR1 as DFQATT and CDR2 as SNEGSKA (reference sequence). Here the CDR3 reads CSASQGGFEYF. The CDR3 DNA reads TGCAGTGCTTCGCAAGGGGGCTTTGAGTACTTC.

The J gene is TRBJ1-2, the V gene TRBV7-9; D unclear. V gave up 2 bases and J gave up 2 bases, with 15 bases separating them. CDR1 is SEHNR and CDR2 is FQNEAQ in the germline V gene (reference sequence). The CDR3 is 16 residues long. The DNA of the CDR3 is TGTGCCAGCAGCTTAATTCTGACCCAGGCAAACTATGGCTACACCTTC. Protein: CASSLILTQANYGYTF.

This clonotype occurred many times. The J gene is TRBJ1-1, the V gene TRBV6-2 or TRBV6-3; D gene uncertain. The V gene lost 2 bases and the J gene lost 6 bases, with 10 bases spanning the gap. The CDR3 consists of 13 residues. CDR1 MNHEY and CDR2 SVGEGT come from the germline V gene. The CDR3 region has the DNA TGTGCCAGCAGTTACGCGGGGTCGGCTGAAGCTTTCTTT. This gives the protein CASSYAGSAEAFF.

The table lists this clonotype with many counts. This chain uses TRBV20-1 with TRBJ2-1; D might be TRBD1 (5 bases). Germline CDR1 and CDR2: DFQATT and SNEGSKA (reference sequence). CDR3 length: 13 residues. Between the trimmed V and J ends, which lost 0 bases and 8 bases, there was a span of 11 bases. CDR3 nucleotide sequence: TGCAGTGCTAGAGAGGCAGGGATCCATGAGCAGTTCTTC. Translation: CSAREAGIHEQFF.

At least ten counts were recorded for this clonotype. The chain joins TRBV7-9 to TRBJ1-2, with D perhaps matching TRBD1 (5 bases). The CDR3 is 13 residues long. V gave up 3 bases and J gave up 6 bases, with 11 bases separating them. From germline, CDR1 is SEHNR and CDR2 FQNEAQ (reference sequence). CDR3 DNA: TGTGCCAGCAGCTTTCAAGGGACGGATGGCTACACCTTC. This sequence encodes CASSFQGTDGYTF.

The V call is TRBV5-8, the J call TRBJ2-7; D is unclear. The V end was cut by 3 bases, the J end by 4 bases, with 2 bases between. Germline CDR1 is SGHTS and CDR2 is YDEGEE. This CDR3 comprises 10 residues. For the CDR3, the DNA is TGTGCCAGCAGCTGGTACGAGCAGTACTTC. It encodes CASSWYEQYF.

This clonotype came up many times. This chain links TRBV20-1 with TRBJ2-1; 9 bases are shared with TRBD2. The CDR3 extends over 15 amino acids. The J segment lost 4 bases and the V segment lost 1 base, leaving 5 bases of the junction unmatched. Germline CDR1 is DFQATT and CDR2 is SNEGSKA (reference sequence). CDR3 coding DNA: TGCAGTGCTAGAGGTATTAGCGGGGGATACAATGAGCAGTTCTTC. The encoded protein is CSARGISGGYNEQFF.

The rearrangement joins TRBV5-1 to TRBJ2-6, with 11 bases lining up with TRBD1. CDR3 length: 19 amino acids. The germline V gene encodes CDR1 SGHRS and CDR2 YFSETQ. Losses at the gene ends were 2 bases for V and 1 base for J; bases not matched to a gene: 8. The CDR3 region is CASSFQSGTGGSGANVLTF. DNA for the CDR3: TGCGCCAGCAGCTTCCAATCCGGGACAGGGGGGTCTGGGGCCAACGTCCTGACTTTC.

This clonotype was recorded at least ten times. The rearrangement links TRBV5-6 to TRBJ2-5, with 9 positions matching TRBD1. The CDR3 consists of 17 residues. Germline lookup yields CDR1 SGHDT and CDR2 YYEEEE. The V segment lost 3 bases and the J segment 1 base; nucleotides outside the gene matches: 10. The CDR3 is CASSSPGQGPLQETQYF. The CDR3 bases are TGTGCCAGCAGCTCTCCGGGACAGGGCCCCCTCCAAGAGACCCAGTACTTC. Supplemented by reference TRBV5-6 and TRBJ2-5, the full variable domain reads DAGVTQSPTHLIKTRGQQVTLRCSPKSGHDTVSWYQQALGQGPQFIFQYYEEEERQRGNFPDRFSGHQFPNYSSELNVNALLLGDSALYLCASSSPGQGPLQETQYFGPGTRLLVL.

This clonotype was seen many times. This sequence joins TRBV3-1 and TRBJ1-2; D is possibly TRBD1 (5 bases). The CDR3 loop spans 16 amino acids. Germline loops: CDR1 LGHDT, CDR2 YNNKEL (reference sequence). V was trimmed by 1 base and J by 1 base, leaving 13 bases between them. CDR3: CASSQAGRVVNYGYTF. DNA of the CDR3: TGTGCCAGCAGCCAAGCTGGCAGGGTCGTTAACTATGGCTACACCTTC.

The table lists this clonotype with a few counts. The chain combines TRBV10-3 with TRBJ2-3; TRBD2 agrees at 9 bases. With 6 bases clipped from V and 7 bases from J, the junction kept 8 bases outside the gene matches. CDR1 is ENHRY, CDR2 SYGVKD, per germline. The CDR3 spans 14 residues. As DNA, the CDR3 is TGTGCCATCAGCGACCCGGGACTAGCAAATACGCAGTATTTT. This sequence encodes CAISDPGLANTQYF.